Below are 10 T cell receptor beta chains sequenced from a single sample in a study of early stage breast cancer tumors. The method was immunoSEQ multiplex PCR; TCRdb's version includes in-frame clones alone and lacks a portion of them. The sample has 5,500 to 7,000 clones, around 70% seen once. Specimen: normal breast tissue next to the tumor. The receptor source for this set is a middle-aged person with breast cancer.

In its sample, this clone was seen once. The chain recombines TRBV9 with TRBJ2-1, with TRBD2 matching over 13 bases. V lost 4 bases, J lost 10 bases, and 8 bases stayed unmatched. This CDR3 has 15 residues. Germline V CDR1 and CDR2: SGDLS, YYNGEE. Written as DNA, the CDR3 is TGTGCCAGCAGCCCAACTAGCGGGAGGGCCTGGGAGCAGTTCTTC. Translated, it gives CASSPTSGRAWEQFF.

CDR3 nucleotides: TGTGCCAGCAGCTTAGGGGGGGTAGGCTACGAGCAGTACTTC. This sequence encodes CASSLGGVGYEQYF. V and J are TRBV11-2 and TRBJ2-7, with D possibly TRBD2 on 6 matching bases. Germline V gene sequence: CDR1 SGHAT, CDR2 FQNNGV. The germline V and J ends were trimmed by 1 base and 3 bases, with 10 bases remaining between them. The CDR3 extends over 14 amino acids.

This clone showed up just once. The CDR3 coding sequence is TGCGCCAGCAGCCAGAGGAGCGGGTTGGACTACGAGCAGTACTTC. The encoded protein is CASSQRSGLDYEQYF. The V gene is TRBV4-1, the J gene TRBJ2-7; TRBD2 is a possible D gene (6 bases). CDR3 size: 15 residues. The germline CDR1 and CDR2 sequences are MGHRA and YSYEKL. Between the trimmed V and J ends, which lost 3 bases and 3 bases, there was a span of 15 bases.

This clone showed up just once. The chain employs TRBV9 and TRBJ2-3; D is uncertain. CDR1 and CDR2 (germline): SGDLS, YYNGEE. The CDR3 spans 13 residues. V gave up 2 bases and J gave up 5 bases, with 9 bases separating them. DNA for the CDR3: TGTGCCAGCAGCGTTGAGCAGGAAGATACGCAGTATTTT. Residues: CASSVEQEDTQYF.

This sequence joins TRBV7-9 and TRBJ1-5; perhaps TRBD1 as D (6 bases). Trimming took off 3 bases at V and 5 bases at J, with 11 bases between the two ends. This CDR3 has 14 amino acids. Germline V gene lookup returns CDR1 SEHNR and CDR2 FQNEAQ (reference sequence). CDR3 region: CASSLGRGYQPQHF. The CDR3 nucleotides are TGTGCCAGCAGCTTGGGCAGGGGATATCAGCCCCAGCATTTT.

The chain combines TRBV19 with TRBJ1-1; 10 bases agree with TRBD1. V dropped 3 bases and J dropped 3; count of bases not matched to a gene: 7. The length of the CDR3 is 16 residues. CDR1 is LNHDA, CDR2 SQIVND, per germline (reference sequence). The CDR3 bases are TGTGCCAGTAGTATTTCAGGGACAGGGGCGTACACTGAAGCTTTCTTT. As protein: CASSISGTGAYTEAFF. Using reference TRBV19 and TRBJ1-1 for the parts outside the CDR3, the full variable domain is DGGITQSPKYLFRKEGQNVTLSCEQNLNHDAMYWYRQDPGQGLRLIYYSQIVNDFQKGDIAEGYSVSREKKESFPLTVTSAQKNPTAFYLCASSISGTGAYTEAFFGQGTRLTVV.

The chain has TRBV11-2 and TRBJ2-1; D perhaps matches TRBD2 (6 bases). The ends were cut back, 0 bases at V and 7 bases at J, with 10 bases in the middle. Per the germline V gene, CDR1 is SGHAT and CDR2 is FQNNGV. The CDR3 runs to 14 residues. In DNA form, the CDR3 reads TGTGCCAGCAGCTTAGATCGGGGGAGGAATGAGCAGTTCTTC. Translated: CASSLDRGRNEQFF. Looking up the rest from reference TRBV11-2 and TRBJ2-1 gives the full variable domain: EAGVAQSPRYKIIEKRQSVAFWCNPISGHATLYWYQQILGQGPKLLIQFQNNGVVDDSQLPKDRFSAERLKGVDSTLKIQPAKLEDSAVYLCASSLDRGRNEQFFGPGTRLTVL.

CDR3 in amino acids: CASSPTSGSSWSYEQYF. In DNA form, the CDR3 reads TGTGCCAGCAGCCCTACTAGCGGGAGTAGTTGGTCCTACGAGCAGTACTTC. V is TRBV5-6 and J is TRBJ2-7; 11 bases fit TRBD2. Per germline, CDR1 SGHDT and CDR2 YYEEEE. With 4 bases clipped from V and 1 base from J, the junction kept 10 bases outside the gene matches. The CDR3 is 17 amino acids.

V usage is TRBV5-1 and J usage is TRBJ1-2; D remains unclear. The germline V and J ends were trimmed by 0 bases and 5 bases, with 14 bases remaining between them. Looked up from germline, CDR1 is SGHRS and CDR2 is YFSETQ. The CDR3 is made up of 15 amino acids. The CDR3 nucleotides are TGCGCCAGCAGCTTGGATAGAGCCTCCATTTATGGCTACACCTTC. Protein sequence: CASSLDRASIYGYTF.

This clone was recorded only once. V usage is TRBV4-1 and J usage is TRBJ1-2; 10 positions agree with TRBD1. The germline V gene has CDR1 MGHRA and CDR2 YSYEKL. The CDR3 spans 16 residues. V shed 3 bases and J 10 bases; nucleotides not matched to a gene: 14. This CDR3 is CASSQAPGQGFWAYTF. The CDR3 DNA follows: TGCGCCAGCAGCCAGGCGCCGGGACAGGGGTTTTGGGCCTACACCTTC.